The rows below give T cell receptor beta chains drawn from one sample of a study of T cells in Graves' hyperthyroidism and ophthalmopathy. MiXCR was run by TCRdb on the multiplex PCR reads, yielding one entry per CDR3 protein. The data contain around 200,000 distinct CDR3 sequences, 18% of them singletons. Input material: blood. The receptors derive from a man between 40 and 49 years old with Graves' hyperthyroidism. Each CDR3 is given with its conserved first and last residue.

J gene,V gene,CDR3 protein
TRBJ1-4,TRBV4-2,CASSHGQGREKLFF
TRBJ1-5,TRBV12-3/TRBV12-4,CASSSDRISNQPQHF
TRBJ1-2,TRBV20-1,CSAGAVDVMVYTF
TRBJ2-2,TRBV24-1,CATSAPGQGHGELFF
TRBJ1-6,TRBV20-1,CSARDGLGYGSPLHF
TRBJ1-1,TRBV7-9,CASSLAWGGLQSVTEAFF
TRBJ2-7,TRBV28,CASSLTLLAGRPYEQYF
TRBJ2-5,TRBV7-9,CASSSSGVQETQYF
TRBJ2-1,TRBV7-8,CASSLSGVNEQFF
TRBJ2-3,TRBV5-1,CASSSYDRAFGDTQYF
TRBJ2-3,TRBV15,CATSRGWSTDTQYF
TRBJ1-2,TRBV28,CASSPSAGSRGYTF
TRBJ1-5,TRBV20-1,CSARYSRQGAFQPQHF
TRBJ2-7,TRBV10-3,CAISSGAYEQYF
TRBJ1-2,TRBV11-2,CASSTHRTSYGYTF
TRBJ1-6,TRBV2,CASEQEINSPLHF
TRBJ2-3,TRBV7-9,CASSLLGGTQYF
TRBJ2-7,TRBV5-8,CASSLDSGWFEQYF
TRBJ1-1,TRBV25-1,CASSTKTGGLNTEAFF
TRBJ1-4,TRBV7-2,CASSLTGTDGEKLFF
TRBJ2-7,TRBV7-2,CASSYSGQGNEQYF
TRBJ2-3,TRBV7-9,CASSSRTNPTTDTQYF
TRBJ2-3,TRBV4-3,CASSQGQGGDTQYF
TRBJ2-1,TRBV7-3,CASSRLAGAYSYNEQFF
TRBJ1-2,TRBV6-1,CASSRTQGEYGYTF
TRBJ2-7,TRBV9,CASSAGRPAYEQYF
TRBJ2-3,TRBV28,CAGQGTSTDTQYF
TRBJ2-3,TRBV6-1,CASSRTRSADTQYF
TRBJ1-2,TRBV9,CASSVTGQYGYTF
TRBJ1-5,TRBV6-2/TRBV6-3,CASSSTRQGAYQPQHF
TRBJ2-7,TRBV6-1,CASSTTSGSYEQYF
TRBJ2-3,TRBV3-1,CASSQTGGTDTQYF
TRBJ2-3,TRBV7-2,CASSLAVAGGQDTQYF
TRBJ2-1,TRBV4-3,CASSQEGLANEQFF
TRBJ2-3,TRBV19,CASSIRQGFSTDTQYF
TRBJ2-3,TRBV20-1,CSARVAGGPGDTQYF
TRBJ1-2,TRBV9,CASSKDREGGYTF
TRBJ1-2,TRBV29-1,CSVEDPAANYGYTF
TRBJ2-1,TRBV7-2,CASSSSGGGYNEQFF
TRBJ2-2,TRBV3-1,CASSHLGINEAGELFF
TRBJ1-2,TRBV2,CASSADTANYGYTF
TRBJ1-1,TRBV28,CASIDTEAFF
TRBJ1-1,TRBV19,CASKPGTGNEAFF
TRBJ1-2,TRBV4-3,CASSPGGTNYGYTF
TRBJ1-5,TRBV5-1,CASSPEGGGNQPQHF
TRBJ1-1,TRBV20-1,CSARDRQKNTEAFF
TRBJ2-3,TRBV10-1,CASSVRTGVLGTDTQYF
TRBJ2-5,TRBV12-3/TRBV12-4,CASSLGVSGTGDF
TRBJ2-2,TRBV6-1,CASKGTRTGELFF
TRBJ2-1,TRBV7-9,CASSLGTGVYEQFF
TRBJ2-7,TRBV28,CASSFRTGHPYEQYF
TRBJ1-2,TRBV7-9,CASSLLLGGVYGYTF
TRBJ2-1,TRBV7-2,CASSQGSSTYNEQFF
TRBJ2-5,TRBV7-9,CASSLLGGPLETQYF
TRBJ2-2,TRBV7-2,CASSPRDRYTGELFF